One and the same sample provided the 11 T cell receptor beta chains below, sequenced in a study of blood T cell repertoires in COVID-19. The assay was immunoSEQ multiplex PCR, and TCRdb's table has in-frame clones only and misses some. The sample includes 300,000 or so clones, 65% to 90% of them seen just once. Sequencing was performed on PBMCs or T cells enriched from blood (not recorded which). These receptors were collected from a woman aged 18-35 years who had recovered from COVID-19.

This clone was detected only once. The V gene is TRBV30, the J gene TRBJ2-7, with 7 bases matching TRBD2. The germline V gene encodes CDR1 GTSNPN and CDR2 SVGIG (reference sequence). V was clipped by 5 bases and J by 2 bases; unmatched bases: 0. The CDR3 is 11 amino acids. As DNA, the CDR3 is TGTGCCTGGGCGGGGGCCTACGAGCAGTACTTC. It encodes CAWAGAYEQYF.

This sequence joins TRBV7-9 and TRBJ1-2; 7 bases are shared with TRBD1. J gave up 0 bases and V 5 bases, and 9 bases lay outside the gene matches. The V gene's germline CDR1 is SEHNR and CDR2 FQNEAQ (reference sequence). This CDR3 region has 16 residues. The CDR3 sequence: CASSLGQEKANYGYTF. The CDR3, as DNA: TGTGCCAGCAGCCTAGGACAGGAGAAAGCTAACTATGGCTACACCTTC.

Written as DNA, the CDR3 is TGTGCCAGCAGCTCCACCCTGCCGGGGACAGGAGACACCGGGGAGCTGTTTTTT. Amino acids: CASSSTLPGTGDTGELFF. The J gene is TRBJ2-2, the V gene TRBV5-7, with 8 bases lining up with TRBD1. TRBV5-7 is an ORF, and what it does is uncertain. V lost 3 bases and J lost 3; bases outside the gene matches: 13. The CDR3 covers 18 residues.

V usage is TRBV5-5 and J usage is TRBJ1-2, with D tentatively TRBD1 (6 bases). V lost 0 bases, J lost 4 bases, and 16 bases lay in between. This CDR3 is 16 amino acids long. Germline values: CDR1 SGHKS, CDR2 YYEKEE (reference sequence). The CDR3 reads CASSLEAQGHIYGYTF. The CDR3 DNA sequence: TGTGCCAGCAGCTTGGAGGCCCAGGGACATATCTATGGCTACACCTTC.

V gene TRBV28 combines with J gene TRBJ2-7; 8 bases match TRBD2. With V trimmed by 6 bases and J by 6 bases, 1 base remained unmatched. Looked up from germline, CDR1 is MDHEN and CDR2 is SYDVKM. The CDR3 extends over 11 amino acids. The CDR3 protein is CASRAGGEQYF. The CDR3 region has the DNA TGTGCCAGCAGGGCGGGAGGCGAGCAGTACTTC.

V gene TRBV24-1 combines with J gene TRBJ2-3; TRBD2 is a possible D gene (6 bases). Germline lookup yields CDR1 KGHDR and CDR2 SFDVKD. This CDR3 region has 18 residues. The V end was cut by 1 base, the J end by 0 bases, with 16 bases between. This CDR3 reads CATSDFSSVGTSTDTQYF. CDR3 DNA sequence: TGTGCCACCAGTGATTTCTCTTCCGTGGGGACTAGCACAGATACGCAGTATTTT.

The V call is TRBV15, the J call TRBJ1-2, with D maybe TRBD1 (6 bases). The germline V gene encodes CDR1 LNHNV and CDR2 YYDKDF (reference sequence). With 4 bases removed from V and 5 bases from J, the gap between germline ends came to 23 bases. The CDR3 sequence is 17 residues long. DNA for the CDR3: TGTGCCACCAGCATTTTACCCCCAGGGGAGAGAAATTATGGCTACACCTTC. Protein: CATSILPPGERNYGYTF.

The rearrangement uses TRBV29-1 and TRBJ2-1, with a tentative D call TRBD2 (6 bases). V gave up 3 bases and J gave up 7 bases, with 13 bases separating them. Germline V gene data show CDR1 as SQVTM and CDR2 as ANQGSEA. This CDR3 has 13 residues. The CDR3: CSVEIVSGNEQFF. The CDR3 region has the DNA TGCAGCGTTGAGATTGTTAGCGGAAATGAGCAGTTCTTC.

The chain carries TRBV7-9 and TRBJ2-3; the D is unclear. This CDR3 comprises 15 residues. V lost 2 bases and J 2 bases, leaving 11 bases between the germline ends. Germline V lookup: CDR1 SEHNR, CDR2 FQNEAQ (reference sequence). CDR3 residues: CASSLNLPVTDTQYF. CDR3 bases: TGTGCCAGCAGCTTAAACCTTCCAGTCACAGATACGCAGTATTTT.

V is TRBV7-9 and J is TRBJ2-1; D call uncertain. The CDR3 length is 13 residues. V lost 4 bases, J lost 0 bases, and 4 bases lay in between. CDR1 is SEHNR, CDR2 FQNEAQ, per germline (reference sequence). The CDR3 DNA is TGTGCCAGCAGCTCTGTCTCCTACAATGAGCAGTTCTTC. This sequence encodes CASSSVSYNEQFF.

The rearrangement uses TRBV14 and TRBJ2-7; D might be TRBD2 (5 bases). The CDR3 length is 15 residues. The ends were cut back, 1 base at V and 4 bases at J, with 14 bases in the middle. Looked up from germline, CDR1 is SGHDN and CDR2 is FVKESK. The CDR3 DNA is TGTGCCAGCAGCCAAGGTGGAGGAGGAGGTTACGAGCAGTACTTC. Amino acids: CASSQGGGGGYEQYF.